This T cell receptor beta chain is drawn from a study of beta chain features in type 1 diabetes. Study summary: The samples had about 100,000,000 sorted cells examined in all.

As for this clone: The antigen is undetermined.

The entirety of the isolated RNA underwent reverse transcription, so expressed TCRB transcripts were sequenced. Assay used: immunoSEQ multiplex PCR; TCRdb lists only in-frame clones, some missing. The sample yields around 310,000 clones, 9.5% to 12% seen once. Findings and caveats of the study: Cells expressing TCR highly could be over-represented by cDNA sequencing.

The origin of this receptor is a woman aged 30 to 39 in good health. Material for sequencing was naive CD4+ T cells from blood.

The DNA for the CDR3 is TGTGCCAGCAGCTTAACTGGGACAGGGGGCCCAGAGACCCAGTACTTC. Protein: CASSLTGTGGPETQYF. The rearrangement uses TRBV7-3 and TRBJ2-5; TRBD1 matches at 12 bases. This CDR3 is built from 16 residues. The ends lost 0 bases at V and 4 bases at J; junction bases unmatched: 3. Germline V gene lookup returns CDR1 SGHTA and CDR2 FQGTGA.